This note documents a single T cell receptor (beta chain) sequence. Antigen unknown. Primers included in the PCR were 60 Vbeta and 13 Jbeta primers. Measured with immunoSEQ multiplex PCR; TCRdb has only the in-frame clones, and not every one. Counted here are about 300,000 clones, more than 80% occurring once; the ten biggest clones make up almost 4%. The sample originates from a study of cytomegalovirus exposure and HLA in healthy donors. Overall study context: Samples from HLA-typed donors yielded 65 million to 85 million unique TCRs in an early data release. The study's findings and limits: Excluded were some V segments that proved indistinguishable, including TRBV6-2 and TRBV6-3. As immune exposure information, only CMV serostatus was available. Earlier results showed most TCR beta V segments being productive about 87% or about 30% of the time.

The V gene's germline CDR1 is LNHDA and CDR2 SQIVND (reference sequence). The CDR3 covers 13 residues. Trimming cost V 7 bases and J 1 base, with 10 bases left between them. This TCR was recovered from a man aged 35 to 55 in good health and CMV-seropositive. Sequencing was carried out using PBMCs. This rearrangement joins TRBV19 to TRBJ1-1; maybe TRBD1 (5 bases). The DNA for the CDR3 is TGTGCCAGTAACTATGGGGCGAACACTGAAGCTTTCTTT. Its protein product is CASNYGANTEAFF.